The entry below gives a single TCR beta chain sequence along with its context. Its antigen is not yet known. No clone much larger than this one lies a single base away; base qualities are absent. For sex, age, current smoking status and body mass index, every depressed patient had a pairwise-matched non-depressed control. Every participant in the study was of European descent. A DSM-IV diagnosis of major depressive disorder and a Hamilton Rating Scale for Depression score of at least 18 were present in all patients. Before enrollment, patients had taken no psychiatric medication, antidepressants included, for at least 8 weeks. Among patients, depression severity was moderate to severe. All participants were excluded for major medical conditions, Axis I/II comorbidities, regular medication or illicit drug use, or drinking over 100 g alcohol weekly. Roughly 30 ml of peripheral blood was drawn into EDTA tubes from each participant. Magnetic negative selection with the BD IMag Human CD4 T Lymphocyte Enrichment Set was used to purify CD4+ T cells from thawed PBMCs. The CD4+ enrichment method typically yielded roughly 95% purity as confirmed by flow cytometry. TCRbeta sequencing was performed on a subgroup of about 5 case-control pairs selected blind to chemokine receptor expression and flow-cytometric repertoire skewing results. Every blood sample was taken in the morning at 8:00 a.m., and Ficoll-Hypaque gradient centrifugation was used to isolate PBMCs. PBMCs were gradually cooled to -80 degrees C for cryopreservation and then kept in liquid nitrogen until assay.

This sample was taken from a study of untreated major depressive disorder listed by TCRdb under 2018. Study-wide context: This cross-sectional case-control study compared T cell phenotype and TCR repertoire between antidepressant-free major depressive disorder patients and individually matched non-depressed controls. Differences in Vbeta 5.1, Vbeta 11 and Vbeta 22 usage observed by flow cytometry in the whole cohort were followed up by sequencing. Summary of the overall study and its limitations: Because of strict matching and exclusion criteria, the study sample was comparatively small, which limits how generalizable the findings are. In the sequencing data, TRBV25-01 and TRBV02-01 usage was found to follow the flow-cytometry pattern, although statistical significance was not reached. In every sequenced subject, the top five TRBV05-01 clones were all identified as private clones. Higher TRBV05-01 (Vbeta 5.1) usage among CD4+ T cells of depressed patients compared with controls was confirmed by sequencing, with p = 0.040 in a one-tailed test. The sequencing comparisons used one-tailed planned tests on only three preselected Vbeta families.

Relative to germline, V is 5 bases shorter and J is 0 bases shorter, with 13 bases between their ends. CDR3 length: 15 amino acids, cysteine to phenylalanine. Left in the record is the CDR3 DNA by itself, 45 bases read in frame from the first base. The CDR1 and CDR2 encoded by the germline V gene (reference sequence) are MNHEY and SMNVEV. The Qiagen DNeasy Blood and Tissue Kit was used to extract total genomic DNA from the purified CD4+ T cells. Following immunoSEQ immunosequencing protocols, the TCRbeta CDR3 region, as defined by IMGT, was amplified and sequenced. For the original study's pipeline: Raw sequence data were preprocessed by the immunoSEQ service for PCR and sequencing error correction. The sequence data were loaded into the immunoSEQ Analyzer and then analyzed further using VDJtools v1.0.7. The paired Wilcoxon signed-rank test was applied to assess differences between patients and controls. TCRdb holds this immuneACCESS table with in-frame rearrangements only. Some clones are missing; in checked studies, unresolved V genes explain under half, and the rest has no known cause. V and J calls and clone size follow that table, whereas D and trimming were derived from the DNA. The sample has roughly 14,000 clones on record, around nine tenths of them singletons. The ten largest clones take up about 1.5% of the sample.

The sequence is built from TRBV27 and TRBJ1-1, with no reliable assignment of the D segment. Sequenced material: CD4+ T cells from PBMCs. The TCR comes from a woman aged 25 to 39 with major depressive disorder. The CDR3 region: CASSPLQLMNTEAFF. The nucleotide sequence reads TGTGCCAGCAGTCCGCTACAGCTCATGAACACTGAAGCTTTCTTT.